These 28 T cell receptor beta chains were all obtained from the same sample, sequenced in a study of cytomegalovirus exposure and HLA in healthy donors. Both 60 Vbeta primers and 13 Jbeta primers went into the PCR. Sequencing used immunoSEQ multiplex PCR; TCRdb keeps in-frame clones, though not all of them. The sample comprises 150,000 to 200,000 clones, about four fifths of which are singletons, and 0.08% to 0.1% rests with the top ten. The specimen sequenced was PBMCs. Receptor source: a boy under 10 years old in good health and CMV-seronegative.

This clone was observed a handful of times. The chain has TRBV29-1 and TRBJ2-1; TRBD2 matches 8 bases. Germline assignment: CDR1 SQVTM and CDR2 ANQGSEA. The CDR3 length is 13 residues. The J segment lost 9 bases and the V segment lost 4 bases, leaving 8 bases of the junction unmatched. CDR3 in DNA: TGCAGCGTTGGAGGACTCAGCGGGGGTGAGCAGTTCTTC. This sequence encodes CSVGGLSGGEQFF.

CDR3 DNA: TGTGCCAGCAGCGTAGGGAGGGGGCCCGGTGAGCAGTTCTTC. It is translated as CASSVGRGPGEQFF. The chain joins TRBV9 to TRBJ2-1, with a tentative D call TRBD1 (7 bases). The V gene's germline CDR1 is SGDLS and CDR2 YYNGEE. The CDR3 spans 14 residues. V lost 0 bases and J 9 bases, leaving 13 bases between the germline ends.

The chain employs TRBV4-2 and TRBJ2-2; 8 bases fit TRBD2. V lost 4 bases to trimming and J lost 4 bases; unmatched junction nucleotides: 11. This CDR3 is built from 17 residues. CDR1 and CDR2 from the germline V gene are LGHNA and YNFKEQ. The CDR3 DNA follows: TGTGCCAGCAGCCCCCGCGGGCCCCGGGGGGGCACCGGGGAGCTGTTTTTT. This translates into CASSPRGPRGGTGELFF.

This clone was counted only a few times. The rearrangement links TRBV28 to TRBJ1-2; no firm D call. The CDR3 has 13 amino acids. In germline, CDR1 is MDHEN, CDR2 SYDVKM. V gave up 3 bases and J gave up 2 bases, with 7 bases separating them. The CDR3 DNA reads TGTGCCAGCAGTTTTCCGGGGAACTATGGCTACACCTTC. Protein product: CASSFPGNYGYTF.

The J gene is TRBJ2-7, the V gene TRBV15; TRBD2 might be the D (5 bases). Germline V gene data show CDR1 as LNHNV and CDR2 as YYDKDF (reference sequence). Trimming pared 0 bases from V and 2 bases from J, leaving 8 bases between. The CDR3 loop spans 14 amino acids. CDR3 in DNA: TGTGCCACCAGCAGAGATTTGGGAGCCTACGAGCAGTACTTC. Translating gives CATSRDLGAYEQYF.

This sequence joins TRBV25-1 and TRBJ2-5, with D perhaps matching TRBD2 (5 bases). The V gene lost 2 bases and the J gene lost 0 bases, with 10 bases spanning the gap. The CDR3 loop spans 15 amino acids. CDR1 and CDR2 (germline): MGHDK, SYGVNS. CDR3 loop: CASSEVGEYQETQYF. The CDR3 DNA follows: TGTGCCAGCAGTGAAGTCGGGGAATACCAAGAGACCCAGTACTTC. The full variable domain, its missing parts supplied by reference TRBV25-1 and TRBJ2-5, is EADIYQTPRYLVIGTGKKITLECSQTMGHDKMYWYQQDPGMELHLIHYSYGVNSTEKGDLSSESTVSRIRTEHFPLTLESARPSHTSQYLCASSEVGEYQETQYFGPGTRLLVL.

The rearrangement links TRBV5-8 to TRBJ1-5; TRBD1 matches at 8 bases. With 2 bases clipped from V and 2 bases from J, the junction kept 6 bases outside the gene matches. Germline CDR1 reads SGHTS; CDR2 reads YDEGEE. The CDR3 spans 16 residues. The CDR3: CASSFGQGRGNQPQHF. The CDR3 nucleotides are TGTGCCAGCAGCTTTGGACAGGGCAGGGGCAATCAGCCCCAGCATTTT.

The CDR3: CASSQPDRAGEKLFF. The CDR3, as DNA: TGTGCCAGCAGCCAACCCGACAGGGCCGGTGAAAAACTGTTTTTT. The rearrangement joins TRBV16 to TRBJ1-4; 7 bases are shared with TRBD1. The V gene end was trimmed by 2 bases and the J gene end by 7 bases; junction bases not matched to a gene: 7. Per the germline V gene, CDR1 is KGHSY and CDR2 is FQNENV. This CDR3 has 15 residues.

The rearrangement links TRBV6-4 to TRBJ1-1, with 9 bases identical to TRBD1. This CDR3 has 18 residues. Looked up from germline, CDR1 is MRHNA and CDR2 is SNTAGT. The ends lost 4 bases at V and 1 base at J; junction bases unmatched: 13. This CDR3 reads CASSGLGTGTGSNTEAFF. CDR3 bases: TGTGCCAGCAGTGGATTGGGGACCGGGACAGGGTCGAACACTGAAGCTTTCTTT.

The chain employs TRBV5-1 and TRBJ2-1; D gene unclear. The CDR3 contains 17 residues. Germline loops: CDR1 SGHRS, CDR2 YFSETQ. Trimming removed 3 bases at V and 0 bases at J, with 16 bases between. CDR3 bases: TGCGCCAGCAGCTGGAGCCTCCGTCAGAGCTCCTACAATGAGCAGTTCTTC. Translating it yields CASSWSLRQSSYNEQFF.

The rearrangement joins TRBV27 to TRBJ1-5; D is unresolved. The CDR3 totals 13 residues. The germline CDR1 and CDR2 sequences are MNHEY and SMNVEV (reference sequence). The V end lost 3 bases, the J end lost 5 bases, and 8 bases lay between the germline ends. CDR3 sequence (DNA): TGTGCCAGCAGTTTGGTCCGGGATCAGCCCCAGCATTTT. Protein: CASSLVRDQPQHF.

In its sample, this clone was seen once. The V gene is TRBV10-3, the J gene TRBJ2-3; 16 bases align to TRBD2. Germline assignment: CDR1 ENHRY and CDR2 SYGVKD. V gave up 6 bases and J gave up 0 bases; unmatched junction bases: 6. The CDR3 consists of 18 residues. CDR3 nucleotide sequence: TGTGCCATCAGGAAGGGACTAGCGGGGGGGTATAGCACAGATACGCAGTATTTT. Its protein is CAIRKGLAGGYSTDTQYF.

The CDR3 reads CASSQLVVSVVEQFF. Written as DNA, the CDR3 is TGCGCCAGCAGCCAATTGGTGGTTAGTGTGGTTGAGCAGTTCTTC. The chain has TRBV4-3 and TRBJ2-1; unclear D gene. CDR1 is LGHNA and CDR2 is YSLEER in the germline V gene. Deletions cut 2 bases from V and 9 bases from J, with 17 bases between. CDR3 length: 15 residues.

Comment on this clone: The sample contains more than one DNA sequence encoding this CDR3. The chain carries TRBV2 and TRBJ1-1, with D possibly being TRBD1 (5 bases). Per the germline V gene, CDR1 is SNHLY and CDR2 is FYNNEI. The CDR3 loop spans 11 amino acids. V gave up 9 bases and J gave up 5 bases, with 10 bases separating them. For the CDR3, the DNA is TGTGCCAGTAGGGGAGGAACTGAAGCTTTCTTT. Translation: CASRGGTEAFF.

This clone was picked up one time. The chain is built from TRBV5-1 and TRBJ2-7; the D is unclear. Germline CDR1 is SGHRS and CDR2 is YFSETQ. This CDR3 is 13 amino acids long. Deletions cut 2 bases from V and 5 bases from J, with 11 bases between. CDR3 DNA: TGCGCCAGCAGCTTTGAGGTTGTGGACGAGCAGTACTTC. Amino acid sequence: CASSFEVVDEQYF.

The chain couples TRBV4-3 to TRBJ2-7, with a tentative D call TRBD1 (6 bases). Germline V gives CDR1 LGHNA, CDR2 YSLEER. There are 16 residues in the CDR3. V was clipped by 1 base and J by 1 base, with 14 bases between them. CDR3 sequence reads: CASSQVAGTPSYEQYF. The CDR3 DNA reads TGCGCCAGCAGCCAAGTGGCCGGGACACCATCCTACGAGCAGTACTTC.

This clone appeared once. The chain employs TRBV7-2 and TRBJ2-2; 7 bases match TRBD2. V trimming: 8 bases; J trimming: 4 bases; junction bases outside the gene matches: 1. This CDR3 region has 12 residues. Germline assignment: CDR1 SGHTA and CDR2 FQGNSA. The CDR3 nucleotides read TGTGCCAGCGGGGGGGTCACCGGGGAGCTGTTTTTT. It codes for CASGGVTGELFF.

This rearrangement joins TRBV7-9 to TRBJ2-1, with TRBD2 as a possible D gene (6 bases). The germline V gene encodes CDR1 SEHNR and CDR2 FQNEAQ (reference sequence). CDR3 size: 11 residues. Trimming stripped 5 bases from V and 8 bases from J, with 7 bases between. The CDR3 nucleotides read TGTGCCAGCAGCCAGCGGGATGAGCAGTTCTTC. Protein product: CASSQRDEQFF.

The chain is built from TRBV9 and TRBJ2-5, with 13 bases lining up with TRBD2. The CDR3 is made up of 18 amino acids. Germline CDR1 and CDR2: SGDLS and YYNGEE. V shed 0 bases and J 1 base; nucleotides not matched to a gene: 6. CDR3 region: CASSVGTSGGNFQETQYF. CDR3 coding DNA: TGTGCCAGCAGCGTAGGGACTAGCGGGGGAAATTTCCAAGAGACCCAGTACTTC.

This clone was recorded only once. CDR3 region: CAIDDSQTDQPQHF. As DNA, the CDR3 is TGTGCCATCGACGACAGTCAAACCGATCAGCCCCAGCATTTT. The rearrangement uses TRBV10-3 and TRBJ1-5; D perhaps matches TRBD1 (5 bases). The germline CDR1 and CDR2 sequences are ENHRY and SYGVKD. With 8 bases removed from V and 5 bases from J, the gap between germline ends came to 16 bases. CDR3 length: 14 amino acids.

The chain joins TRBV27 to TRBJ2-7, with 8 bases lining up with TRBD1. Germline CDR1 MNHEY, CDR2 SMNVEV (reference sequence). The CDR3 loop spans 14 amino acids. V dropped 1 base and J dropped 4; count of bases not matched to a gene: 3. DNA of the CDR3: TGTGCCAGCAGTTTATTCAGGGGGCCTTACGAGCAGTACTTC. This encodes CASSLFRGPYEQYF.

As concerns this clone: One end of the junction varies from germline; a read error may be responsible. The chain links TRBV7-9 to TRBJ2-7; a weak D match, TRBD1 (5 bases). The CDR3 is made up of 13 amino acids. The germline gives CDR1 SEHNR, CDR2 FQNEAQ (reference sequence). The CDR3 region is CSSSYSGFDEQYF. CDR3 sequence (DNA): TGTTCCAGCAGTTATTCAGGGTTCGACGAGCAGTACTTC.

The V and J genes are TRBV7-2 and TRBJ2-5, with 9 bases that match TRBD2. CDR1 is SGHTA, CDR2 FQGNSA, per germline. The CDR3 runs 16 residues. Trimming cost V 1 base and J 2 bases; bases outside gene matches: 5. DNA for the CDR3: TGTGCCAGCAGCTTAGTGGGCGGGGGGGTTCAAGAGACCCAGTACTTC. This gives the protein CASSLVGGGVQETQYF. Combining the CDR3 with reference TRBV7-2 and TRBJ2-5 gives the whole variable domain GAGVSQSPSNKVTEKGKDVELRCDPISGHTALYWYRQSLGQGLEFLIYFQGNSAPDKSGLPSDRFSAERTGGSVSTLTIQRTQQEDSAVYLCASSLVGGGVQETQYFGPGTRLLVL.

This chain uses TRBV5-6 with TRBJ1-2; D perhaps matches TRBD1 (6 bases). Germline V CDR1 and CDR2: SGHDT, YYEEEE. Trimming stripped 0 bases from V and 4 bases from J, with 13 bases between. CDR3 size: 15 residues. CDR3 DNA sequence: TGTGCCAGCAGCTTGGGTCCCAGGGGAAGCTATGGCTACACCTTC. Amino acid sequence: CASSLGPRGSYGYTF.

This clone was detected only a few times. The rearrangement links TRBV5-1 to TRBJ2-5; 13 nucleotides match TRBD2. The junction had 8 bases not matched to a gene; V was cut back by 2 bases and J by 7 bases. This CDR3 contains 16 residues. The germline CDR1 and CDR2 sequences are SGHRS and YFSETQ. The chain's CDR3 is CASSFYQLAGGRTQYF. DNA for the CDR3: TGCGCCAGCAGCTTCTACCAACTAGCGGGGGGGCGGACCCAGTACTTC.

DNA of the CDR3: TGTGCCAGCAGCTTAGACAGCTACAATGAGCAGTTCTTC. It codes for CASSLDSYNEQFF. The V and J genes are TRBV7-9 and TRBJ2-1; unclear D gene. This CDR3 has 13 amino acids. V was shortened by 1 base and J by 3 bases, with 4 bases between the two germline ends. Germline lookup yields CDR1 SEHNR and CDR2 FQNEAQ (reference sequence).

The chain employs TRBV7-2 and TRBJ2-2; 8 nucleotides line up with TRBD2. CDR3 length: 19 residues. Germline CDR1 reads SGHTA; CDR2 reads FQGNSA. The junction had 11 bases not matched to a gene; V was cut back by 0 bases and J by 2 bases. CDR3 bases: TGTGCCAGCAGCTTAGCGGCCCAGCGGGGGAATATTAACACCGGGGAGCTGTTTTTT. This encodes CASSLAAQRGNINTGELFF. Full variable domain (outside the CDR3, taken from reference TRBV7-2 and TRBJ2-2): GAGVSQSPSNKVTEKGKDVELRCDPISGHTALYWYRQSLGQGLEFLIYFQGNSAPDKSGLPSDRFSAERTGGSVSTLTIQRTQQEDSAVYLCASSLAAQRGNINTGELFFGEGSRLTVL.

The V and J genes are TRBV6-6 and TRBJ1-5; D is unresolved. Trimming removed 5 bases from V and 1 base from J, with 12 bases in between. The CDR3 is 15 amino acids. Germline V lookup: CDR1 MNHNY, CDR2 SVGAGI (reference sequence). In DNA form, the CDR3 reads TGTGCCAGCAGTCGGTTCGGGGAGAGCAATCAGCCCCAGCATTTT. As protein: CASSRFGESNQPQHF.